The following is a T cell receptor beta chain sequence with its context. Germline V gives CDR1 LGHDT, CDR2 YNNKEL (reference sequence). The CDR3 has 16 residues. V dropped 4 bases and J dropped 3 bases, with 16 bases sitting between them. Seattle participants joined during active infection and were tracked over time. As handled by the study authors: Scientists estimated how many nucleated cells there were by amplifying reference gene primers. The data were produced by immunoSEQ multiplex PCR, yet TCRdb's version contains in-frame clones alone and is incomplete. The V and J calls and clone size are taken from that table; D and trimming were inferred from the DNA. Here the sample spans roughly 200,000 clones, roughly 83% being singletons. The source of the sample is a study of blood T cell repertoires in COVID-19. Turning to the study itself: Acute-phase and convalescent COVID-19 samples originated in the United States, Italy and Spain. T cells, B-cell-depleted T cells, or PBMCs supplied cDNA or gDNA.

The sample taken for sequencing was peripheral blood. The TCR sequence derives from a woman aged 40 to 50 with COVID-19, enrolled during active disease. The chain joins TRBV3-1 (or the pseudogene TRBV3-2) to TRBJ2-1; D call uncertain. CDR3 sequence reads: CASSPIERVNYNEQFF. In nucleotides, the CDR3 is TGTGCCAGCAGCCCTATTGAACGGGTAAACTACAATGAGCAGTTCTTC.